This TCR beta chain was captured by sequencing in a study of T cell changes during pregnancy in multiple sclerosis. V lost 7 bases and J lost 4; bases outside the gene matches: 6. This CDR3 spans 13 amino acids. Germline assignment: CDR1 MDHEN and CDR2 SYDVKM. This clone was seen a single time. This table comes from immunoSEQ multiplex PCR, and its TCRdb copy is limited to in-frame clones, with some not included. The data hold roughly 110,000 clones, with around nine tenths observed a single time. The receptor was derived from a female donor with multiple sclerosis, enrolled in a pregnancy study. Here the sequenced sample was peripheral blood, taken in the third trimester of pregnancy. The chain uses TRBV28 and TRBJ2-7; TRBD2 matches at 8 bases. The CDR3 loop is CASTHSGTYEQYF. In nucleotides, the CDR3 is TGTGCCAGCACCCATAGCGGGACTTACGAGCAGTACTTC.